Listed here are 21 T cell receptor beta chains from one sample, sequenced in a study of blood T cell repertoires in COVID-19. The data were produced by immunoSEQ multiplex PCR, yet TCRdb's version contains in-frame clones alone and is incomplete. The repertoire has hundreds of thousands of clones, 86% of them found once; the top ten carry almost 1.5%. Sequencing input: peripheral blood. These receptors all come from a woman aged 25-40 years with active or convalescent COVID-19.

The chain couples TRBV6-5 to TRBJ2-5; weak D call: TRBD1 (6 bases). This CDR3 is built from 13 residues. The V end was cut by 4 bases, the J end by 2 bases, with 8 bases between. The germline CDR1 and CDR2 sequences are MNHEY and SVGAGI. The CDR3 coding sequence is TGTGCCAGCAGTTCACAGGGTCAAGAGACCCAGTACTTC. Its protein product is CASSSQGQETQYF.

The chain carries TRBV5-6 and TRBJ2-7; 9 bases align to TRBD2. The CDR3 extends over 14 amino acids. Germline V gene lookup returns CDR1 SGHDT and CDR2 YYEEEE. V dropped 3 bases and J dropped 7; count of bases not matched to a gene: 8. The CDR3 reads CASSSLAGAREQYF. Written as DNA, the CDR3 is TGTGCCAGCAGCTCGTTAGCGGGAGCAAGAGAGCAGTACTTC.

The chain has TRBV28 and TRBJ1-5; possibly TRBD1 for D (5 bases). This CDR3 contains 14 residues. Between the trimmed V and J ends, which lost 5 bases and 3 bases, there was a span of 11 bases. Germline values: CDR1 MDHEN, CDR2 SYDVKM. In DNA form, the CDR3 reads TGTGCCAGCAGTCTTGGGGGGTTCAATCAGCCCCAGCATTTT. This codes for CASSLGGFNQPQHF. Full variable domain (rest looked up from reference TRBV28 and TRBJ1-5): DVKVTQSSRYLVKRTGEKVFLECVQDMDHENMFWYRQDPGLGLRLIYFSYDVKMKEKGDIPEGYSVSREKKERFSLILESASTNQTSMYLCASSLGGFNQPQHFGDGTRLSIL.

V usage is TRBV5-6 and J usage is TRBJ1-2; possibly TRBD1 for D (6 bases). The CDR3 covers 14 residues. Trimming pared 4 bases from V and 4 bases from J, leaving 14 bases between. Germline CDR1 is SGHDT and CDR2 is YYEEEE. The CDR3 region has the DNA TGTGCCAGCAGCGCCGCAGACAGGACCTATGGCTACACCTTC. Translated, it gives CASSAADRTYGYTF.

The chain is built from TRBV7-9 and TRBJ2-5; D might be TRBD2 (6 bases). There are 17 residues in the CDR3. Germline CDR1 and CDR2: SEHNR and FQNEAQ (reference sequence). The V end lost 2 bases, the J end lost 3 bases, and 19 bases lay between the germline ends. The CDR3 sequence is CASSLRKGPGVEETQYF. Here the CDR3 DNA reads TGTGCCAGCAGCTTAAGGAAAGGGCCGGGAGTGGAAGAGACCCAGTACTTC.

V usage is TRBV3-1 (or the pseudogene TRBV3-2) and J usage is TRBJ1-2, with TRBD1 identical over 12 bases. CDR1 and CDR2 from the germline V gene are LGHDT and YNNKEL (reference sequence). The CDR3 is 14 residues long. Germline trimming cut 5 bases from V and 6 bases from J; bases unmatched to any gene: 4. The CDR3 sequence is CASSLGQGANGYTF. CDR3 sequence (DNA): TGTGCCAGCAGCTTGGGACAGGGGGCGAATGGCTACACCTTC.

This chain joins TRBV2 and TRBJ2-5; 10 bases align to TRBD2. Trimming at V came to 9 bases and at J to 5 bases, leaving 18 bases not matched to a gene. The germline CDR1 and CDR2 sequences are SNHLY and FYNNEI. CDR3 length: 17 residues. This CDR3 reads CARETQGFPGLAETQYF. CDR3 DNA sequence: TGTGCCAGGGAAACTCAGGGGTTTCCGGGACTAGCGGAGACCCAGTACTTC.

The chain links TRBV3-1 (or the pseudogene TRBV3-2) to TRBJ2-7; D remains unclear. This CDR3 contains 16 residues. V was trimmed by 0 bases and J by 4 bases, leaving 16 bases between them. Per germline, CDR1 LGHDT and CDR2 YNNKEL (reference sequence). The CDR3 DNA sequence: TGTGCCAGCAGCCAAGATCCAGGATTTTTAACGTACGAGCAGTACTTC. This codes for CASSQDPGFLTYEQYF.

The chain has TRBV27 and TRBJ2-1; D is perhaps TRBD1 (5 bases). CDR1 MNHEY and CDR2 SMNVEV come from the germline V gene (reference sequence). The V end was cut by 6 bases, the J end by 9 bases, with 9 bases between. This CDR3 has 11 residues. The DNA for the CDR3 is TGTGCCAGCAGCTCCCAGGGTGAGCAGTTCTTC. This codes for CASSSQGEQFF.

The V call is TRBV2, the J call TRBJ1-4, with 10 bases fitting TRBD1. The germline V gene encodes CDR1 SNHLY and CDR2 FYNNEI. V gave up 7 bases and J gave up 3 bases; unmatched junction bases: 14. The CDR3 totals 18 residues. The CDR3 sequence is CASKEGLTGGAANEKLFF. Here the CDR3 DNA reads TGTGCCAGCAAAGAGGGCCTGACAGGGGGCGCGGCTAATGAAAAACTGTTTTTT.

V is TRBV2 and J is TRBJ1-4; D is unresolved. Germline CDR1 reads SNHLY; CDR2 reads FYNNEI. This CDR3 contains 14 residues. Trimming took off 6 bases at V and 8 bases at J, with 16 bases between the two ends. The CDR3: CASSAYAGDEKLFF. The CDR3 nucleotides read TGTGCCAGCAGCGCCTATGCGGGCGACGAAAAACTGTTTTTT.

The chain carries TRBV7-9 and TRBJ1-3; 7 nucleotides align to TRBD1. The germline V gene encodes CDR1 SEHNR and CDR2 FQNEAQ (reference sequence). Trimming took 5 bases from V and 2 from J; bases not matched to a gene: 3. The CDR3 contains 14 residues. This CDR3 is CASSPGTAGNTIYF. The CDR3 nucleotides read TGTGCCAGCAGCCCCGGGACAGCTGGAAACACCATATATTTT.

This chain joins TRBV27 and TRBJ1-2; D is perhaps TRBD1 (6 bases). Germline V CDR1 and CDR2: MNHEY, SMNVEV (reference sequence). Trimming removed 2 bases from V and 4 bases from J, with 14 bases in between. This CDR3 contains 15 residues. The DNA for the CDR3 is TGTGCCAGCAGTTTAGAGGGGGAGCAGATCTATGGCTACACCTTC. It translates to CASSLEGEQIYGYTF.

The chain uses TRBV6-4 and TRBJ2-7, with 13 bases matching TRBD2. Germline V lookup: CDR1 MRHNA, CDR2 SNTAGT. This CDR3 has 16 amino acids. Trimming at V came to 3 bases and at J to 4 bases, leaving 6 bases not matched to a gene. The CDR3 loop is CASSELAGGKLYEQYF. In nucleotides, the CDR3 is TGTGCCAGCAGTGAACTAGCGGGAGGGAAACTATACGAGCAGTACTTC.

The rearrangement uses TRBV7-9 and TRBJ2-7; 7 bases align to TRBD1. Trimming at V came to 5 bases and at J to 0 bases, leaving 7 bases not matched to a gene. The germline gives CDR1 SEHNR, CDR2 FQNEAQ (reference sequence). CDR3 length: 15 amino acids. This chain's CDR3 is CASSPGTVPSYEQYF. The CDR3 bases are TGTGCCAGCAGCCCCGGGACAGTGCCCTCCTACGAGCAGTACTTC.

This rearrangement joins TRBV5-1 to TRBJ2-7, with D uncertain. This CDR3 is 14 amino acids long. The germline V gene has CDR1 SGHRS and CDR2 YFSETQ. Trimming took off 4 bases at V and 3 bases at J, with 14 bases between the two ends. CDR3: CASSLETLLYEQYF. DNA of the CDR3: TGCGCCAGCAGCCTCGAGACACTCCTCTACGAGCAGTACTTC.

The chain joins TRBV6-5 to TRBJ2-7, with D unclear. This CDR3 has 15 residues. Trimming cost V 0 bases and J 4 bases, with 13 bases left between them. Germline CDR1 reads MNHEY; CDR2 reads SVGAGI. Here the CDR3 DNA reads TGTGCCAGCAGTTACTCTGGCAGCGCACTTTACGAGCAGTACTTC. It specifies CASSYSGSALYEQYF.

V and J are TRBV2 and TRBJ1-6; D may be TRBD1 (6 bases). The CDR3 length is 13 residues. Trimming pared 6 bases from V and 10 bases from J, leaving 13 bases between. CDR1 is SNHLY and CDR2 is FYNNEI in the germline V gene. CDR3 sequence reads: CASRPTGNSPLHF. CDR3 DNA: TGTGCCAGCAGGCCCACAGGGAACTCACCCCTCCACTTT.

The rearrangement joins TRBV6-5 to TRBJ2-1; 8 bases agree with TRBD1. Germline V gene lookup returns CDR1 MNHEY and CDR2 SVGAGI. This CDR3 is 13 amino acids long. The J segment lost 3 bases and the V segment lost 9 bases, leaving 4 bases of the junction unmatched. CDR3 protein: CASTGTGYNEQFF. CDR3 coding DNA: TGTGCCAGTACCGGGACAGGCTACAATGAGCAGTTCTTC.

The CDR3 here is CASSQTSASYNEQFF. The CDR3 coding sequence is TGTGCCAGCAGCCAGACTAGCGCCTCCTACAATGAGCAGTTCTTC. The gene calls are TRBV7-7 and TRBJ2-1, with 8 bases aligning to TRBD2. CDR3 size: 15 residues. Germline trimming cut 5 bases from V and 0 bases from J; bases unmatched to any gene: 3. Germline-derived CDR1 and CDR2 are SSHAT and FNYEAQ (reference sequence).

The rearrangement joins TRBV19 to TRBJ1-2, with D hard to call. The V gene's germline CDR1 is LNHDA and CDR2 SQIVND (reference sequence). This CDR3 has 14 amino acids. V was clipped by 11 bases and J by 4 bases, with 20 bases between them. The CDR3 region has the DNA TGTGCCGCTCAAGGTGCGGGGTACTCCTATGGCTACACCTTC. It encodes CAAQGAGYSYGYTF. Supplemented by reference TRBV19 and TRBJ1-2, the full variable domain reads DGGITQSPKYLFRKEGQNVTLSCEQNLNHDAMYWYRQDPGQGLRLIYYSQIVNDFQKGDIAEGYSVSREKKESFPLTVTSAQKNPTAFYLCAAQGAGYSYGYTFGSGTRLTVV.